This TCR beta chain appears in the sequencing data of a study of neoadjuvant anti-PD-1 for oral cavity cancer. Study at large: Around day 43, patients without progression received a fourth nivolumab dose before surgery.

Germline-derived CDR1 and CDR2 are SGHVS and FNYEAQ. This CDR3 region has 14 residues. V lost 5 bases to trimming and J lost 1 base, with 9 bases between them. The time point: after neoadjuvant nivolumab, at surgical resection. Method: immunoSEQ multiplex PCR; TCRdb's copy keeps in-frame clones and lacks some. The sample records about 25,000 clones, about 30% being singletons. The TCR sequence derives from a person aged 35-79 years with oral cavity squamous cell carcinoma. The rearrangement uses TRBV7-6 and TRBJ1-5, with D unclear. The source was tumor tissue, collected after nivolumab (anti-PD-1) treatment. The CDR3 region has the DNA TGTGCCAGCAGCCTCGACGGAAGCAATCAGCCCCAGCATTTT. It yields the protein CASSLDGSNQPQHF.